A selection of T cell receptor beta chains follows, all from one sample in a study of blood T cell repertoires in COVID-19. Using immunoSEQ multiplex PCR, the repertoire was profiled, and TCRdb retains in-frame clones only, with some absent. Seen here are over 150,000 clones, approximately 90% observed once, and the top ten hold roughly a sixth. Sequences were obtained from peripheral blood. These receptors originate from a middle-aged man with COVID-19, enrolled during active disease. Both conserved end residues are part of each CDR3. Clone size is given for some rows only: seen once, a few or many times, or a class if the clone is expanded.

v_gene	abundance	CDR3aa
TRBV19	few	CASRGVFPPYGYTF
TRBV6-5	.	CASSYGPQSYEQYF
TRBV3-1/TRBV3-2	few	CASSQRGRSEAFF
TRBV12-3/TRBV12-4	.	CASSFLGNTIYF
TRBV7-3	.	CASSPNWGGAGNEQFF
TRBV7-3	.	CASSLESFGAYNEQFF
TRBV18	.	CASSQMTGNNQPQHF
TRBV7-2	.	CASSLVGGGPLTTHEQYF
TRBV2	.	CASSGGQGGSYEQYF
TRBV15	.	CATSRNTEAFF
TRBV12-3/TRBV12-4	.	CASSPGGTGELFF
TRBV6-1	.	CASSEGPGVMAEAFF
TRBV10-2	.	CATTAGEISGANVLTF
TRBV13	.	CASSLETGLGYEQYF
TRBV7-9	once	CASSPIGLGADSNQPQHF
TRBV11-2	.	CASSLDRGQPQHF
TRBV19	few	CASRPGQGVGELFF
TRBV9	.	CASSSGDRRVGTQYF
TRBV3-1/TRBV3-2	.	CASSQDHSGSWQYF
TRBV7-8	.	CASSLGAGQGGYGYTF
TRBV28	.	CASSLWTVYAYEQYF
TRBV2	.	CASSQGDLSNQPQHF
TRBV6-1	.	CASSEANRGRGYTF
TRBV7-2	.	CASSLRQGNTEAFF
TRBV27	.	CASRQLYRGLNEQYF
TRBV2	.	CASSEALDFNNEQFF
TRBV3-1/TRBV3-2	.	CASSQHGLAGAGETQYF
TRBV7-8	.	CASSRTGDNEQFF
TRBV27	.	CASSWGLNTEAFF
TRBV9	once	CASSRGQKETQYF
TRBV6-1	.	CASSASLGQGAGETQYF
TRBV12-5	.	CASGNLAGGDNEQFF
TRBV14	.	CASSHPARMTSTDTQYF
TRBV15	once	CATSSLTRGTEAFF
TRBV7-3	.	CASSFAGVADTQYF
TRBV11-3	.	CASSSGTNTDTQYF